Each of the 24 T cell receptor beta chains below was sequenced from the same sample in a study of memory CD4+ T cells and cytomegalovirus serostatus. The sort gate was single viable CD3+CD4+CD8-CD45RO+ cells for memory CD4+ T cells. TCRdb's table, derived via immunoSEQ multiplex PCR, lists solely in-frame clones and lacks some. The data contain about 61,000 clones, approximately 85% of them singletons. The sequenced sample consisted of memory CD4+ T cells from blood. The source of these receptors is an adult in good health and CMV-seronegative.

This clone has a handful of counts. The gene calls are TRBV30 and TRBJ1-1; no clear D. Germline CDR1 and CDR2: GTSNPN and SVGIG (reference sequence). The CDR3 has 13 amino acids. Trimming removed 4 bases at V and 6 bases at J, with 15 bases between. The CDR3: CAWKTKKGSEAFF. In DNA form, the CDR3 reads TGTGCCTGGAAGACAAAGAAGGGATCTGAAGCTTTCTTT.

The rearrangement links TRBV4-1 to TRBJ1-4; TRBD1 aligns across 7 bases. CDR3 length: 15 amino acids. Per the germline V gene, CDR1 is MGHRA and CDR2 is YSYEKL. Unmatched junction bases numbered 5, after V lost 4 bases and J lost 3 bases. CDR3 sequence reads: CASSLIGTANEKLFF. The CDR3 coding sequence is TGCGCCAGCAGCCTCATCGGGACAGCTAATGAAAAACTGTTTTTT.

This chain connects TRBV7-8 to TRBJ1-1; D gene ambiguous. V gave up 5 bases and J gave up 5 bases, with 9 bases separating them. CDR1 is SGHVS and CDR2 is FQNEAQ in the germline V gene. The CDR3 totals 12 residues. CDR3 nucleotide sequence: TGTGCCAGCAGCCAACATGGGACTGAAGCTTTCTTT. Its translation is CASSQHGTEAFF.

This clone was recorded once. The chain carries TRBV7-9 and TRBJ1-2, with D possibly matching TRBD1 (5 bases). The CDR3 loop spans 12 amino acids. CDR1 and CDR2 from the germline V gene are SEHNR and FQNEAQ (reference sequence). With 2 bases removed from V and 8 bases from J, the gap between germline ends came to 9 bases. The CDR3: CASSLTRDGYTF. The CDR3 DNA is TGTGCCAGCAGCTTAACCAGGGACGGCTACACCTTC. Filled out from reference TRBV7-9 and TRBJ1-2, the complete variable domain reads DTGVSQNPRHKITKRGQNVTFRCDPISEHNRLYWYRQTLGQGPEFLTYFQNEAQLEKSRLLSDRFSAERPKGSFSTLEIQRTEQGDSAMYLCASSLTRDGYTFGSGTRLTVV.

The rearrangement links TRBV18 to TRBJ2-7, with D tentatively TRBD2 (6 bases). Deletions cut 2 bases from V and 3 bases from J, with 11 bases between. The CDR3 has 14 amino acids. Germline CDR1 KGHSH, CDR2 LQKENI. CDR3 loop: CASSPGAGRYEQYF. CDR3 nucleotide sequence: TGTGCCAGCTCACCAGGCGCGGGGCGCTACGAGCAGTACTTC.

This clone was detected only once. The chain uses TRBV18 and TRBJ2-7; 11 nucleotides align to TRBD2. The CDR3 consists of 14 residues. V gave up 2 bases and J gave up 6 bases; unmatched junction bases: 3. From germline, CDR1 is KGHSH and CDR2 LQKENI. In DNA, the CDR3 is TGTGCCAGCTCACCAACGCTAGCGGGAGGCGAGCAGTACTTC. It translates to CASSPTLAGGEQYF.

The chain is built from TRBV11-2 and TRBJ2-5; D perhaps matches TRBD2 (6 bases). The CDR3 totals 14 residues. From germline, CDR1 is SGHAT and CDR2 FQNNGV. V lost 5 bases to trimming and J lost 5 bases, with 15 bases between them. In DNA, the CDR3 is TGTGCCAGCAGCCTAAGGACGGGAGTGGAGACCCAGTACTTC. Translated: CASSLRTGVETQYF.

For this clone: Other DNA sequences of this sample code for an identical CDR3. This chain connects TRBV18 to TRBJ2-7; D unclear. Germline lookup yields CDR1 KGHSH and CDR2 LQKENI. V was clipped by 0 bases and J by 1 base, with 4 bases between them. This CDR3 is built from 13 residues. The CDR3 bases are TGTGCCAGCTCACCACCGTCGTCCTACGAGCAGTACTTC. Protein sequence: CASSPPSSYEQYF. Looking up the rest from reference TRBV18 and TRBJ2-7 gives the full variable domain: NAGVMQNPRHLVRRRGQEARLRCSPMKGHSHVYWYRQLPEEGLKFMVYLQKENIIDESGMPKERFSAEFPKEGPSILRIQQVVRGDSAAYFCASSPPSSYEQYFGPGTRLTVT.

This clone was recorded a few times. The rearrangement links TRBV28 to TRBJ1-5; TRBD1 might be the D (5 bases). The CDR3 runs to 16 residues. The germline V gene encodes CDR1 MDHEN and CDR2 SYDVKM. Between the trimmed V and J ends, which lost 4 bases and 3 bases, there was a span of 16 bases. The CDR3: CASSWGSANSNQPQHF. CDR3 DNA sequence: TGTGCCAGCAGTTGGGGGTCAGCAAATTCCAATCAGCCCCAGCATTTT. The variable domain in full, with the rest retrieved from reference TRBV28 and TRBJ1-5, is DVKVTQSSRYLVKRTGEKVFLECVQDMDHENMFWYRQDPGLGLRLIYFSYDVKMKEKGDIPEGYSVSREKKERFSLILESASTNQTSMYLCASSWGSANSNQPQHFGDGTRLSIL.

The chain uses TRBV30 and TRBJ1-5; a possible D gene is TRBD1 (5 bases). V was clipped by 4 bases and J by 1 base, with 11 bases between them. Germline V gene data show CDR1 as GTSNPN and CDR2 as SVGIG (reference sequence). The CDR3 covers 14 residues. In DNA, the CDR3 is TGTGCCTGGAACCATGGGGGGAGCAATCAGCCCCAGCATTTT. Amino acid sequence: CAWNHGGSNQPQHF.

The V and J genes are TRBV9 and TRBJ1-3, with D possibly matching TRBD1 (5 bases). Trimming took 4 bases from V and 0 from J, leaving 14 bases between them. The germline V gene has CDR1 SGDLS and CDR2 YYNGEE. This CDR3 contains 16 residues. Written as DNA, the CDR3 is TGTGCCAGCAGCTCGGGTGGGGCCGACTCTGGAAACACCATATATTTT. This codes for CASSSGGADSGNTIYF.

This clone has a handful of counts. This chain connects TRBV7-9 to TRBJ1-2, with 7 nucleotides matching TRBD1. J gave up 12 bases and V 5 bases, and 9 bases lay outside the gene matches. CDR3 size: 12 residues. CDR1 and CDR2 from the germline V gene are SEHNR and FQNEAQ (reference sequence). The DNA for the CDR3 is TGTGCCAGCAGCCCCGAACAGGGGTCTAACACCTTC. This sequence encodes CASSPEQGSNTF.

The CDR3 sequence: CASSLRGGSTGELFF. The CDR3 DNA is TGTGCCAGCAGCTTAAGAGGGGGTTCCACCGGGGAGCTGTTTTTT. This chain joins TRBV7-8 and TRBJ2-2; D is possibly TRBD1 (6 bases). Germline V gives CDR1 SGHVS, CDR2 FQNEAQ. V was clipped by 2 bases and J by 4 bases, with 11 bases between them. This CDR3 contains 15 residues. Full variable domain (outside the CDR3, taken from reference TRBV7-8 and TRBJ2-2): GAGVSQSPRYKVAKRGQDVALRCDPISGHVSLFWYQQALGQGPEFLTYFQNEAQLDKSGLPSDRFFAERPEGSVSTLKIQRTQQEDSAVYLCASSLRGGSTGELFFGEGSRLTVL.

The rearrangement joins TRBV18 to TRBJ2-3; weak D call: TRBD1 (5 bases). This CDR3 has 14 amino acids. With 6 bases removed from V and 4 bases from J, the gap between germline ends came to 14 bases. Germline V gene sequence: CDR1 KGHSH, CDR2 LQKENI. CDR3 DNA: TGTGCCAGCTCGGTACACAAGGGGTCAGATACGCAGTATTTT. Protein product: CASSVHKGSDTQYF.

The CDR3: CASSWGNRGRNTEAFF. The CDR3 DNA follows: TGTGCCAGCAGTTGGGGGAACAGGGGAAGGAACACTGAAGCTTTCTTT. The V gene is TRBV27, the J gene TRBJ1-1, with TRBD1 matching over 7 bases. Germline trimming cut 4 bases from V and 1 base from J; bases unmatched to any gene: 9. The CDR3 is 16 amino acids. Germline V gene lookup returns CDR1 MNHEY and CDR2 SMNVEV (reference sequence).

The J gene is TRBJ2-1, the V gene TRBV4-1; D possibly corresponds to TRBD2 (5 bases). V lost 3 bases to trimming and J lost 7 bases, with 22 bases between them. Germline V gene data show CDR1 as MGHRA and CDR2 as YSYEKL. The CDR3 spans 17 residues. CDR3 nucleotide sequence: TGCGCCAGCAGCCACACCCTGGTGGGCGTTCCGGGGAATGAGCAGTTCTTC. Protein product: CASSHTLVGVPGNEQFF.

As to this clone: One junction end does not reproduce the germline sequence, and a read error may be involved. The V call is TRBV4-2, the J call TRBJ2-4, with 10 nucleotides matching TRBD2. Germline V lookup: CDR1 LGHNA, CDR2 YNFKEQ. This CDR3 spans 19 amino acids. The CDR3 nucleotides are TGTGCCAGCAGCCAAGATTTGGCTAGCGGGAGTTGGGTAAAAAGCATTCAGTACTTC. This translates into CASSQDLASGSWVKSIQYF.

The V gene is TRBV28, the J gene TRBJ2-7, with 10 bases that match TRBD2. Germline lookup yields CDR1 MDHEN and CDR2 SYDVKM. The V gene end was trimmed by 4 bases and the J gene end by 4 bases; junction bases not matched to a gene: 10. CDR3 length: 16 amino acids. DNA of the CDR3: TGTGCCAGCAGTTCACCGGGACTAGCGACCGCGTACGAGCAGTACTTC. It yields the protein CASSSPGLATAYEQYF. Full variable domain (rest looked up from reference TRBV28 and TRBJ2-7): DVKVTQSSRYLVKRTGEKVFLECVQDMDHENMFWYRQDPGLGLRLIYFSYDVKMKEKGDIPEGYSVSREKKERFSLILESASTNQTSMYLCASSSPGLATAYEQYFGPGTRLTVT.

This chain joins TRBV4-1 and TRBJ2-3, with 16 positions matching TRBD2. This CDR3 is 20 amino acids long. Germline V gives CDR1 MGHRA, CDR2 YSYEKL. The junction had 15 bases not matched to a gene; V was cut back by 5 bases and J by 4 bases. The CDR3 is CASSAQGGTSGRGRSDTQYF. The CDR3 DNA follows: TGCGCCAGCAGCGCACAGGGGGGGACTAGCGGGAGGGGGAGGTCAGATACGCAGTATTTT.

The chain couples TRBV7-9 to TRBJ2-5; D may be TRBD2 (5 bases). The CDR3 runs 16 residues. The V end lost 3 bases, the J end lost 3 bases, and 17 bases lay between the germline ends. CDR1 is SEHNR, CDR2 FQNEAQ, per germline (reference sequence). The CDR3 loop is CASSFLIGRREETQYF. The CDR3 DNA follows: TGTGCCAGCAGCTTTTTAATAGGCAGGCGGGAAGAGACCCAGTACTTC.

The chain links TRBV10-2 to TRBJ1-5; D gene unclear. CDR3 length equals 14 residues. The germline V and J ends were trimmed by 8 bases and 3 bases, with 14 bases remaining between them. Germline V gene data show CDR1 as WSHSY and CDR2 as SAAADI. CDR3 protein: CASGPSGSNQPQHF. The CDR3 DNA reads as TGCGCCAGCGGCCCTTCGGGTTCCAATCAGCCCCAGCATTTT.

The gene calls are TRBV4-1 and TRBJ1-5; D not resolved. Trimming pared 4 bases from V and 4 bases from J, leaving 14 bases between. Germline V lookup: CDR1 MGHRA, CDR2 YSYEKL. CDR3 size: 15 residues. The CDR3 DNA reads TGCGCCAGCAGCCCCACCATGACAAGTAATCAGCCCCAGCATTTT. It is translated as CASSPTMTSNQPQHF.

The V call is TRBV30, the J call TRBJ1-2; D unclear. The germline CDR1 and CDR2 sequences are GTSNPN and SVGIG (reference sequence). The CDR3 spans 15 residues. With 2 bases removed from V and 4 bases from J, the gap between germline ends came to 17 bases. CDR3 nucleotides: TGTGCCTGGAGTCCGACCAACAGTGGGAGCTATGGCTACACCTTC. Translating gives CAWSPTNSGSYGYTF.

This chain uses TRBV14 with TRBJ2-5; the match to TRBD1 covers 7 bases. The CDR3 consists of 15 residues. Germline V gene sequence: CDR1 SGHDN, CDR2 FVKESK. Germline trimming cut 4 bases from V and 4 bases from J; bases unmatched to any gene: 9. CDR3 amino acids: CASSPRQGRGETQYF. CDR3 in DNA: TGTGCCAGCAGCCCAAGACAGGGTCGGGGAGAGACCCAGTACTTC.